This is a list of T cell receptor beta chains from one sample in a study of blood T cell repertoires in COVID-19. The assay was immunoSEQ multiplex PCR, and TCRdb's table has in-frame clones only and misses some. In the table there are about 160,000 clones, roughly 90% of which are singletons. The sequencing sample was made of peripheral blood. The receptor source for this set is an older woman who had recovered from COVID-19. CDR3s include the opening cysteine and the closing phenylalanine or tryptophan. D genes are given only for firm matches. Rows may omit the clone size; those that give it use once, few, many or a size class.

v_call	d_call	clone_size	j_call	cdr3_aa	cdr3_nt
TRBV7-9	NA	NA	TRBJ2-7	CASSFSGSSNEQYF	TGTGCCAGCAGCTTCAGTGGCTCCTCCAACGAGCAGTACTTC
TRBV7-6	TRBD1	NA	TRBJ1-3	CASSGTASGNTIYF	TGTGCCAGCAGCGGGACAGCCTCTGGAAACACCATATATTTT
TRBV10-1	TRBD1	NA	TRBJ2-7	CASSETGTGIYEQYF	TGCGCCAGCAGTGAGACCGGGACAGGGATTTACGAGCAGTACTTC
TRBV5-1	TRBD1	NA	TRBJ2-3	CASSPGQGTDTQYF	TGCGCCAGCAGCCCTGGACAGGGCACAGATACGCAGTATTTT
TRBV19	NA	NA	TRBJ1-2	CATSQPGQGKYGYTF	TGTGCCACCTCCCAACCGGGACAAGGGAAATATGGCTACACCTTC
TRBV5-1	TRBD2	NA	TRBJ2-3	CASSLQRGEVDTQYF	TGCGCCAGCAGCTTGCAGCGGGGGGAAGTAGATACGCAGTATTTT
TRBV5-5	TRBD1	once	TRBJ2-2	CASSLRQGAGTGELFF	TGTGCCAGCAGCTTGCGTCAGGGGGCGGGCACCGGGGAGCTGTTTTTT
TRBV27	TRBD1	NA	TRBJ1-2	CASSSRQGYYYGYTF	TGTGCCAGCAGTTCTCGACAGGGATATTACTATGGCTACACCTTC
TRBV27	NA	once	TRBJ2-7	CASSSSYEQYF	TGTGCCAGCAGCAGCTCCTACGAGCAGTACTTC
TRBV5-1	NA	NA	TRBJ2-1	CASSAGMDNEQFF	TGCGCCAGCAGCGCGGGGATGGACAATGAGCAGTTCTTC
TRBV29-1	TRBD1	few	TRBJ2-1	CSVSTGGNEQFF	TGCAGCGTTTCGACAGGGGGGAATGAGCAGTTCTTC
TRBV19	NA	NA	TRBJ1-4	CASSNYPRTAATNEKLFF	TGTGCCAGTAGTAATTACCCCCGGACAGCCGCAACTAATGAAAAACTGTTTTTT
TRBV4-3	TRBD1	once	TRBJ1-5	CASSQDRGQPQHF	TGCGCCAGCAGCCAAGACAGGGGGCAGCCCCAGCATTTT
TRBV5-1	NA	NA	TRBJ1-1	CASRTGNTEAFF	TGCGCCAGCCGAACTGGGAACACTGAAGCTTTCTTT
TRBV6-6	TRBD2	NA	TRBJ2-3	CGAGGPDTQYF	TGTGGAGCGGGGGGCCCGGATACGCAGTATTTT
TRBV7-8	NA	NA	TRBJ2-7	CASSLPGLGVQPYEQYF	TGTGCCAGCAGCCTCCCCGGGTTAGGGGTCCAACCCTACGAGCAGTACTTC
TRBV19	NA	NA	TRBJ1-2	CASSIELSRTNYGYTF	TGTGCCAGTAGTATAGAATTGTCTCGGACAAACTATGGCTACACCTTC
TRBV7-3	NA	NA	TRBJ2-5	CASSLGGYQETQYF	TGTGCCAGCAGCCTCGGGGGATACCAAGAGACCCAGTACTTC
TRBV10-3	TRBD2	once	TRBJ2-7	CAIGLAGNYEQYF	TGTGCCATCGGACTAGCGGGGAACTACGAGCAGTACTTC
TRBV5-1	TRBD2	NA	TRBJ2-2	CASSLAKTSGGADTGELFF	TGCGCCAGCAGCTTGGCCAAAACTAGCGGGGGGGCCGACACCGGGGAGCTGTTTTTT
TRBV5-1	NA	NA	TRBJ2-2	CASSLPANTGELFF	TGCGCCAGCAGCTTGCCCGCGAACACCGGGGAGCTGTTTTTT
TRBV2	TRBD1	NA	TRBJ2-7	CASKSDRLYEQYF	TGTGCCAGCAAATCGGACAGGCTCTACGAGCAGTACTTC
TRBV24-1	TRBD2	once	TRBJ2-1	CATSDSLRLAGGHYNEQFF	TGTGCCACCAGTGATTCCCTCCGACTAGCGGGGGGCCACTACAATGAGCAGTTCTTC
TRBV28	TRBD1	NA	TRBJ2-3	CASSSDRGSDTQYF	TGTGCCAGCAGTTCGGACAGGGGTTCAGATACGCAGTATTTT
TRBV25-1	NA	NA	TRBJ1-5	CASSASRAGQPQHF	TGTGCCAGCAGTGCCTCCAGGGCAGGCCAGCCCCAGCATTTT
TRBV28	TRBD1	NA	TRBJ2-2	CASRTGAANTGELFF	TGTGCCAGCAGGACAGGGGCGGCGAACACCGGGGAGCTGTTTTTT
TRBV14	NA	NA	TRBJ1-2	CASSQTQEPRSYGYTF	TGTGCCAGCAGCCAAACACAGGAGCCGCGTAGCTATGGCTACACCTTC
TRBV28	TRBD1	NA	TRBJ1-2	CASSSYPAGGYGYTF	TGTGCCAGCAGTTCCTACCCGGCAGGGGGATATGGCTACACCTTC
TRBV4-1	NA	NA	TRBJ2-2	CASSPFSLELFF	TGCGCCAGCAGCCCTTTCTCCTTGGAGCTGTTTTTT
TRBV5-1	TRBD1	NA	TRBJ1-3	CASSTTGTGVGNTIYF	TGCGCCAGCAGCACCACCGGGACAGGGGTTGGAAACACCATATATTTT
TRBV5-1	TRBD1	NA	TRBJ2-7	CASRAGTGVNEQYF	TGCGCCAGCAGGGCCGGGACAGGTGTTAACGAGCAGTACTTC
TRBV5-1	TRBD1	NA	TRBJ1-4	CASSATGGSEKLFF	TGCGCCAGCAGCGCGACAGGGGGCAGTGAAAAACTGTTTTTT
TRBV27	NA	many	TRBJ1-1	CASSLRENTEAFF	TGTGCCAGCAGTTTAAGAGAGAACACTGAAGCTTTCTTT
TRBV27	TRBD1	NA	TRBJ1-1	CASNPLGTGLNTEAFF	TGTGCCAGCAACCCCCTGGGGACAGGACTGAACACTGAAGCTTTCTTT
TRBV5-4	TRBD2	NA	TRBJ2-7	CASSNEASGGYEQYF	TGTGCCAGCAGCAATGAAGCTAGCGGGGGATACGAGCAGTACTTC
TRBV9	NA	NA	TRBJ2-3	CATRDSYTDTQYF	TGTGCCACCCGAGACAGCTACACAGATACGCAGTATTTT
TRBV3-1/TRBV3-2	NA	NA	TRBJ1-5	CASSPSSGESSQHF	TGTGCCAGCAGCCCGTCCTCGGGGGAATCCTCCCAGCATTTT
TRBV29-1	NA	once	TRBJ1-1	CSVEWGLDTEAFF	TGCAGCGTTGAATGGGGGCTGGACACTGAAGCTTTCTTT
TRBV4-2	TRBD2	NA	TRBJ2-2	CASSLGLAGVKVGELFF	TGTGCCAGCAGCCTAGGACTAGCGGGGGTTAAAGTCGGGGAGCTGTTTTTT
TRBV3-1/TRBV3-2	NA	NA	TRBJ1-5	CASSQSPAKNQPQHF	TGTGCCAGCAGCCAATCCCCCGCGAAGAATCAGCCCCAGCATTTT
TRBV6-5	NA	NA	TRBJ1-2	CASSYSIRGGNYGYTF	TGTGCCAGCAGTTACTCGATAAGGGGGGGAAACTATGGCTACACCTTC
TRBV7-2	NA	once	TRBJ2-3	CASSSGAGSADTQYF	TGTGCCAGCAGCTCAGGGGCAGGAAGCGCAGATACGCAGTATTTT